These 30 T cell receptor beta chains were all obtained from the same sample, sequenced in a study of T cell responses to AZD1222 COVID-19 vaccine. Sequencing was performed with immunoSEQ multiplex PCR; in TCRdb, only in-frame clones are kept and a portion is missing. The sample has 110,000 to 150,000 clones, 80% to 90% seen once; the top ten hold roughly 1.5%. Sequencing was performed on peripheral blood, taken on day 0 of AZD1222 vaccination. These receptor sequences come from an adult in good health.

This clone showed up just once. The CDR3 nucleotides read TGTGCCAGCAGTGAGGAATGGGGAACTAATGAAAAACTGTTTTTT. Protein sequence: CASSEEWGTNEKLFF. The rearrangement links TRBV2 to TRBJ1-4; D gene unclear. V lost 3 bases and J 1 base, leaving 9 bases between the germline ends. Germline loops: CDR1 SNHLY, CDR2 FYNNEI. CDR3 size: 15 residues.

The chain employs TRBV6-5 and TRBJ1-5; D unclear. V dropped 6 bases and J dropped 3 bases, with 3 bases sitting between them. The germline V gene encodes CDR1 MNHEY and CDR2 SVGAGI. The CDR3 totals 11 residues. The CDR3 nucleotides read TGTGCCAGCAGATACAATCAGCCCCAGCATTTT. It yields the protein CASRYNQPQHF.

The chain links TRBV2 to TRBJ2-1; D gene uncertain. V dropped 2 bases and J dropped 2 bases, with 10 bases sitting between them. Per germline, CDR1 SNHLY and CDR2 FYNNEI. This CDR3 region has 15 residues. The CDR3 here is CASSEYEDPYNEQFF. The CDR3 nucleotides read TGTGCCAGCAGTGAATACGAGGACCCCTACAATGAGCAGTTCTTC.

V is TRBV5-1 and J is TRBJ2-3; the match to TRBD2 covers 10 bases. V shed 4 bases, J shed 2 bases, and the junction held 4 bases outside the gene matches. The V gene's germline CDR1 is SGHRS and CDR2 YFSETQ. The CDR3 is made up of 15 amino acids. CDR3 region: CASSRLAGLTDTQYF. The CDR3 nucleotides are TGCGCCAGCAGCCGACTAGCGGGCCTCACAGATACGCAGTATTTT. Based on the CDR3 plus reference TRBV5-1 and TRBJ2-3, the full variable domain is KAGVTQTPRYLIKTRGQQVTLSCSPISGHRSVSWYQQTPGQGLQFLFEYFSETQRNKGNFPGRFSGRQFSNSRSEMNVSTLELGDSALYLCASSRLAGLTDTQYFGPGTRLTVL.

V gene TRBV12-3 or TRBV12-4 combines with J gene TRBJ1-1; 9 positions agree with TRBD1. Trimming cost V 5 bases and J 4 bases; bases outside gene matches: 2. This CDR3 spans 13 amino acids. The DNA of the CDR3 is TGTGCCAGCAGTAAACAGGGGGCCACTGAAGCTTTCTTT. Its translation is CASSKQGATEAFF.

The rearrangement uses TRBV15 and TRBJ1-5, with D possibly matching TRBD1 (5 bases). Trimming cost V 2 bases and J 0 bases, with 11 bases left between them. The CDR3 consists of 16 residues. Germline-derived CDR1 and CDR2 are LNHNV and YYDKDF (reference sequence). CDR3 nucleotides: TGTGCCACCAGCAGACGGGGCGGATATAGCAATCAGCCCCAGCATTTT. Its protein product is CATSRRGGYSNQPQHF. The whole variable domain, remainder taken from reference TRBV15 and TRBJ1-5, is DAMVIQNPRYQVTQFGKPVTLSCSQTLNHNVMYWYQQKSSQAPKLLFHYYDKDFNNEADTPDNFQSRRPNTSFCFLDIRSPGLGDTAMYLCATSRRGGYSNQPQHFGDGTRLSIL.

The chain employs TRBV30 and TRBJ2-7; possibly TRBD1 for D (6 bases). The CDR3 runs 12 residues. Trimming left V 4 bases short and J 0 bases short, with 7 bases between. Germline V gene lookup returns CDR1 GTSNPN and CDR2 SVGIG (reference sequence). The DNA for the CDR3 is TGTGCCTGGACAGGGGTCTCCTACGAGCAGTACTTC. Amino acid sequence: CAWTGVSYEQYF.

The chain couples TRBV5-1 to TRBJ1-2, with 7 nucleotides matching TRBD1. The CDR3 sequence is 15 residues long. Germline V gives CDR1 SGHRS, CDR2 YFSETQ. Losses at the gene ends were 5 bases for V and 2 bases for J; bases not matched to a gene: 9. The CDR3 DNA is TGCGCCAGCAGATCGTTAGGGACAGCAAACTATGGCTACACCTTC. Its protein is CASRSLGTANYGYTF.

CDR3 sequence reads: CASSRTSGRSNTGELFF. The CDR3, as DNA: TGTGCCAGCAGCCGGACTAGCGGGAGGTCGAACACCGGGGAGCTGTTTTTT. The chain joins TRBV5-4 to TRBJ2-2, with 14 bases fitting TRBD2. Germline V CDR1 and CDR2: SGHNT, YYREEE (reference sequence). The V gene end was trimmed by 4 bases and the J gene end by 0 bases; junction bases not matched to a gene: 2. CDR3 length: 17 amino acids.

The chain uses TRBV5-6 and TRBJ1-1, with D hard to call. The germline V gene has CDR1 SGHDT and CDR2 YYEEEE. Trimming cost V 2 bases and J 4 bases, with 9 bases left between them. The CDR3 loop spans 13 amino acids. The CDR3 region is CASSFILRTEAFF. In DNA, the CDR3 is TGTGCCAGCAGCTTTATTCTTCGCACTGAAGCTTTCTTT. The complete variable domain, with remaining parts taken from reference TRBV5-6 and TRBJ1-1, reads DAGVTQSPTHLIKTRGQQVTLRCSPKSGHDTVSWYQQALGQGPQFIFQYYEEEERQRGNFPDRFSGHQFPNYSSELNVNALLLGDSALYLCASSFILRTEAFFGQGTRLTVV.

V gene TRBV6-5 combines with J gene TRBJ2-2, with D perhaps matching TRBD2 (6 bases). Trimming cost V 10 bases and J 10 bases, with 22 bases left between them. CDR3 length: 14 residues. The germline gives CDR1 MNHEY, CDR2 SVGAGI. The CDR3 is CATRRPGDLTELFF. Written as DNA, the CDR3 is TGTGCCACCCGACGGCCGGGGGACCTTACGGAGCTGTTTTTT.

The CDR3 protein is CASRKDSYEQFF. In nucleotides, the CDR3 is TGTGCCAGCAGAAAGGACAGCTATGAGCAGTTCTTC. The genes are TRBV6-6 and TRBJ2-1; possible D gene TRBD1, 6 bases. From germline, CDR1 is MNHNY and CDR2 SVGAGI (reference sequence). This CDR3 spans 12 amino acids. V gave up 6 bases and J gave up 8 bases, with 11 bases separating them.

The chain couples TRBV13 to TRBJ2-1, with TRBD2 identical over 7 bases. Germline trimming cut 4 bases from V and 8 bases from J; bases unmatched to any gene: 8. This CDR3 has 14 amino acids. Germline V gene data show CDR1 as PRHDT and CDR2 as FYEKMQ (reference sequence). Here the CDR3 reads CASSSGGGHDEQFF. The CDR3 coding sequence is TGTGCCAGCAGCTCTGGGGGAGGGCACGATGAGCAGTTCTTC.

The chain carries TRBV7-3 and TRBJ2-1; TRBD1 might be the D (7 bases). The germline CDR1 and CDR2 sequences are SGHTA and FQGTGA. V lost 4 bases and J lost 2, with 12 bases in between. The length of the CDR3 is 15 residues. The chain's CDR3 is CASSSQGGPYNEQFF. CDR3 in DNA: TGTGCCAGCAGCTCGCAGGGGGGACCCTACAATGAGCAGTTCTTC.

The chain couples TRBV18 to TRBJ2-7, with TRBD1 identical over 11 bases. V shed 5 bases, J shed 2 bases, and the junction held 8 bases outside the gene matches. The CDR3 loop spans 16 amino acids. Germline V gene data show CDR1 as KGHSH and CDR2 as LQKENI. CDR3 residues: CASSAGTGGKTYEQYF. Written as DNA, the CDR3 is TGTGCCAGCTCAGCCGGGACAGGGGGAAAAACCTACGAGCAGTACTTC. Full variable domain (outside the CDR3, taken from reference TRBV18 and TRBJ2-7): NAGVMQNPRHLVRRRGQEARLRCSPMKGHSHVYWYRQLPEEGLKFMVYLQKENIIDESGMPKERFSAEFPKEGPSILRIQQVVRGDSAAYFCASSAGTGGKTYEQYFGPGTRLTVT.

The chain joins TRBV28 to TRBJ1-4, with TRBD1 identical over 7 bases. CDR1 and CDR2 (germline): MDHEN, SYDVKM. The CDR3 runs 13 residues. V was pared by 6 bases and J by 8 bases, with 6 bases of the junction left unmatched. The CDR3 loop is CASSRGGQEKLFF. The CDR3 DNA reads TGTGCCAGCAGCAGGGGGGGACAAGAAAAACTGTTTTTT.

The table lists this clone with a count of one. The V and J genes are TRBV30 and TRBJ1-2; 8 positions agree with TRBD1. This CDR3 comprises 14 residues. J was trimmed by 6 bases and V by 4 bases; bases with no gene match: 10. Germline lookup yields CDR1 GTSNPN and CDR2 SVGIG (reference sequence). DNA of the CDR3: TGTGCCTGGAATCAGGACAGGGCTTTCAATGGCTACACCTTC. It specifies CAWNQDRAFNGYTF.

This sequence joins TRBV13 and TRBJ1-4; D call uncertain. Germline CDR1 reads PRHDT; CDR2 reads FYEKMQ (reference sequence). This CDR3 comprises 18 residues. V was clipped by 2 bases and J by 0 bases, with 16 bases between them. CDR3 sequence (DNA): TGTGCCAGCAGCTTACGAAAAGGGAGGGCGCCAACTAATGAAAAACTGTTTTTT. Encoded protein: CASSLRKGRAPTNEKLFF. Full variable domain (outside the CDR3, taken from reference TRBV13 and TRBJ1-4): AAGVIQSPRHLIKEKRETATLKCYPIPRHDTVYWYQQGPGQDPQFLISFYEKMQSDKGSIPDRFSAQQFSDYHSELNMSSLELGDSALYFCASSLRKGRAPTNEKLFFGSGTQLSVL.

The chain uses TRBV28 and TRBJ1-1; no reliable D call. In germline, CDR1 is MDHEN, CDR2 SYDVKM. The CDR3 is 11 residues long. Trimming shortened V by 8 bases and J by 1 base, and 5 bases separated the two germline ends. The CDR3 DNA follows: TGTGCCAGCCGGGGGAACACTGAAGCTTTCTTT. This gives the protein CASRGNTEAFF.

The chain uses TRBV12-5 and TRBJ2-2, with D unresolved. The germline V gene encodes CDR1 LGHNT and CDR2 FRNRAP. This CDR3 contains 12 residues. V was pared by 5 bases and J by 7 bases, with 8 bases between. The chain's CDR3 is CASGPPLGELFF. In DNA, the CDR3 is TGTGCTAGTGGTCCCCCGCTCGGGGAGCTGTTTTTT.

The V gene is TRBV4-1, the J gene TRBJ1-4; 8 bases map to TRBD1. V gave up 4 bases and J gave up 8 bases; unmatched junction bases: 6. The CDR3 is 14 residues long. Germline V gene lookup returns CDR1 MGHRA and CDR2 YSYEKL. The CDR3 coding sequence is TGCGCCAGCAGCCTCAGACAGGGGTACGAAAAACTGTTTTTT. The encoded protein is CASSLRQGYEKLFF.

The chain employs TRBV2 and TRBJ1-1; TRBD1 matches at 7 bases. V dropped 7 bases and J dropped 6; count of bases not matched to a gene: 8. The CDR3 consists of 13 residues. In germline, CDR1 is SNHLY, CDR2 FYNNEI. DNA of the CDR3: TGTGCCAGCAACACATGGGGACAGCCTGAAGCTTTCTTT. This gives the protein CASNTWGQPEAFF.

The genes are TRBV7-3 and TRBJ2-5; TRBD1 agrees at 9 bases. The ends lost 5 bases at V and 7 bases at J; junction bases unmatched: 5. There are 13 residues in the CDR3. Germline V gene lookup returns CDR1 SGHTA and CDR2 FQGTGA. As DNA, the CDR3 is TGTGCCAGCAGCAACGGGACAGGGAGGACCCAGTACTTC. Its translation is CASSNGTGRTQYF.

The chain joins TRBV6-5 to TRBJ2-6; a possible D gene is TRBD1 (5 bases). Germline V lookup: CDR1 MNHEY, CDR2 SVGAGI. The CDR3 consists of 15 residues. V dropped 4 bases and J dropped 4 bases, with 11 bases sitting between them. The CDR3 region is CASSSRVSGANVLTF. DNA of the CDR3: TGTGCCAGCAGTTCCAGGGTCTCCGGGGCCAACGTCCTGACTTTC.

This rearrangement joins TRBV18 to TRBJ2-6, with TRBD1 matching over 7 bases. J lost 0 bases, V lost 3 bases, and 8 bases had no gene match. The germline V gene encodes CDR1 KGHSH and CDR2 LQKENI. The CDR3 is 18 residues long. This CDR3 reads CASSPGTEVPSGANVLTF. Written as DNA, the CDR3 is TGTGCCAGCTCACCGGGGACAGAGGTCCCCTCTGGGGCCAACGTCCTGACTTTC.

V is TRBV2 and J is TRBJ1-2; perhaps TRBD1 as D (5 bases). With 6 bases removed from V and 0 bases from J, the gap between germline ends came to 14 bases. The CDR3 is made up of 15 amino acids. The germline V gene encodes CDR1 SNHLY and CDR2 FYNNEI. CDR3 loop: CASRGYRDANYGYTF. The CDR3, as DNA: TGTGCCAGCAGGGGTTATCGGGACGCTAACTATGGCTACACCTTC.

The CDR3 spells CAIGAPEQTQYF. CDR3 nucleotide sequence: TGTGCCATAGGGGCCCCAGAGCAGACCCAGTACTTC. V is TRBV10-3 and J is TRBJ2-5; D is possibly TRBD1 (5 bases). V was trimmed by 9 bases and J by 6 bases, leaving 14 bases between them. This CDR3 has 12 residues. Germline CDR1 reads ENHRY; CDR2 reads SYGVKD.

The rearrangement uses TRBV2 and TRBJ2-1; possibly TRBD2 for D (6 bases). This CDR3 has 14 residues. With 5 bases removed from V and 5 bases from J, the gap between germline ends came to 13 bases. Germline values: CDR1 SNHLY, CDR2 FYNNEI. DNA of the CDR3: TGTGCCAGCAGTACCGGGAGAAGGAACAATGAGCAGTTCTTC. This encodes CASSTGRRNNEQFF.

This chain joins TRBV3-1 (or the pseudogene TRBV3-2) and TRBJ1-1, with D possibly TRBD1 on 5 matching bases. The V gene lost 6 bases and the J gene lost 8 bases, with 22 bases spanning the gap. The CDR3 contains 15 residues. Germline V lookup: CDR1 LGHDT, CDR2 YNNKEL (reference sequence). DNA of the CDR3: TGTGCCAGCAGGCAAAGATCGGGGGAGCGAATGGAAGCTTTCTTT. This translates into CASRQRSGERMEAFF.

The chain carries TRBV5-1 and TRBJ1-1; D unclear. The CDR3 is 13 residues long. The V gene lost 2 bases and the J gene lost 4 bases, with 9 bases spanning the gap. The germline V gene has CDR1 SGHRS and CDR2 YFSETQ. CDR3 nucleotides: TGCGCCAGCAGCTTTGCACCATTCACTGAAGCTTTCTTT. Its protein product is CASSFAPFTEAFF.